These 17 T cell receptor beta chains share one sample of origin, sequenced in a study of spatial heterogeneity in lung cancer. Their specific antigens are unknown. TCRdb used MiXCR to reprocess the 5' RACE reads, holding one entry per CDR3 protein. The data contain 100,000 to 110,000 distinct CDR3 sequences, approximately 4.7% of them singletons. Findings and caveats of the study: For expanded intratumoral alpha and beta TCRs, counts tracked tumor mutation counts.

As for time point: sample taken at primary tumor resection. Material: lung tumor tissue, obtained at surgery. The receptors shown here come from a male donor with early-stage non-small cell lung cancer.

Only a few counts were recorded for this clonotype. The chain links TRBV24-1 to TRBJ1-2; the match to TRBD1 covers 7 bases. The CDR3 spans 15 residues. V lost 3 bases, J lost 5 bases, and 8 bases stayed unmatched. CDR1 is KGHDR and CDR2 is SFDVKD in the germline V gene. The CDR3 DNA reads TGTGCCACCAGTGATCCTTCCGGGACAGATTATGGCTACACCTTC. Its translation is CATSDPSGTDYGYTF.

This clonotype was detected many times. V is TRBV20-1 and J is TRBJ2-3; 8 bases are shared with TRBD2. V was clipped by 4 bases and J by 2 bases; unmatched bases: 2. The germline V gene encodes CDR1 DFQATT and CDR2 SNEGSKA (reference sequence). The CDR3 is 13 residues long. The CDR3 DNA is TGCAGTGCTACTAGCGGGCCCACAGATACGCAGTATTTT. This gives the protein CSATSGPTDTQYF.

This chain connects TRBV28 to TRBJ2-4; tentatively, D is TRBD1 (5 bases). The CDR3 runs to 13 residues. Trimming stripped 6 bases from V and 7 bases from J, with 13 bases between. Germline CDR1 MDHEN, CDR2 SYDVKM. The CDR3 nucleotides read TGTGCCAGCAGGCGGCAGGGTGAGAACATTCAGTACTTC. It is translated as CASRRQGENIQYF.

There are many counts of this clonotype. V is TRBV20-1 and J is TRBJ2-7; perhaps TRBD2 as D (6 bases). CDR1 is DFQATT, CDR2 SNEGSKA, per germline (reference sequence). The CDR3 spans 14 residues. V was pared by 0 bases and J by 0 bases, with 9 bases between. DNA for the CDR3: TGCAGTGCTAGAGATTGGAGGGGCTCCTACGAGCAGTACTTC. Translating it yields CSARDWRGSYEQYF.

V and J are TRBV5-1 and TRBJ2-7; no clear D. Trimming took 0 bases from V and 3 from J, leaving 13 bases between them. The germline V gene has CDR1 SGHRS and CDR2 YFSETQ. The CDR3 loop spans 15 amino acids. The CDR3 DNA reads as TGCGCCAGCAGCTTGGACACCGGACCGAGCTACGAGCAGTACTTC. Protein: CASSLDTGPSYEQYF. Full variable domain (rest looked up from reference TRBV5-1 and TRBJ2-7): KAGVTQTPRYLIKTRGQQVTLSCSPISGHRSVSWYQQTPGQGLQFLFEYFSETQRNKGNFPGRFSGRQFSNSRSEMNVSTLELGDSALYLCASSLDTGPSYEQYFGPGTRLTVT.

This clonotype was seen repeatedly, ten times or more. This chain connects TRBV12-3 or TRBV12-4 to TRBJ1-1, with 7 bases matching TRBD1. The CDR3 contains 14 residues. Germline trimming cut 6 bases from V and 1 base from J; bases unmatched to any gene: 5. Written as DNA, the CDR3 is TGTGCCAGCAGCACGGGGACAGAGAACACTGAAGCTTTCTTT. It codes for CASSTGTENTEAFF.

The table lists this clonotype with many counts. The chain recombines TRBV3-1 with TRBJ2-7; D is ambiguous. Deletions cut 0 bases from V and 2 bases from J, with 8 bases between. Germline CDR1 is LGHDT and CDR2 is YNNKEL (reference sequence). The CDR3 spans 14 residues. The CDR3, as DNA: TGTGCCAGCAGCCAAGATCCATGGACCTACGAGCAGTACTTC. It is translated as CASSQDPWTYEQYF.

V usage is TRBV10-3 and J usage is TRBJ2-5, with 8 bases fitting TRBD1. V lost 0 bases, J lost 4 bases, and 7 bases stayed unmatched. The germline V gene has CDR1 ENHRY and CDR2 SYGVKD. CDR3 length: 16 residues. In nucleotides, the CDR3 is TGTGCCATCAGTGAGTCCAGACAGGGGTTCGGAGAGACCCAGTACTTC. The encoded protein is CAISESRQGFGETQYF.

This clonotype was seen ten or more times. The V gene is TRBV18, the J gene TRBJ2-4, with TRBD1 as a possible D gene (6 bases). This CDR3 comprises 15 residues. V dropped 1 base and J dropped 5 bases, with 12 bases sitting between them. Germline V gene lookup returns CDR1 KGHSH and CDR2 LQKENI. The CDR3 sequence: CASSPRGEGENIQYF. Written as DNA, the CDR3 is TGTGCCAGCTCACCACGGGGAGAGGGGGAAAACATTCAGTACTTC.

This clonotype has at least ten counts. The chain combines TRBV20-1 with TRBJ1-1, with D tentatively TRBD1 (5 bases). Germline V gene lookup returns CDR1 DFQATT and CDR2 SNEGSKA (reference sequence). Between the trimmed V and J ends, which lost 0 bases and 7 bases, there was a span of 15 bases. There are 14 residues in the CDR3. CDR3 protein: CSAREPRGVDEAFF. The DNA for the CDR3 is TGCAGTGCTAGAGAACCAAGAGGGGTCGATGAAGCTTTCTTT.

This clonotype occurred a few times. The chain is built from TRBV6-1 and TRBJ2-7; D remains unclear. This CDR3 is 18 amino acids long. Per the germline V gene, CDR1 is MNHNS and CDR2 is SASEGT. The V and J ends lost 5 bases and 2 bases respectively, with 25 bases between them. CDR3 sequence: CASSRKITYQESTYEQYF. The DNA for the CDR3 is TGTGCCAGCAGTAGAAAGATCACCTACCAGGAATCCACCTACGAGCAGTACTTC.

In its sample, this clonotype was seen a few times. This chain links TRBV5-1 with TRBJ1-6; the D gene is possibly TRBD1 (5 bases). Germline CDR1 SGHRS, CDR2 YFSETQ. CDR3 length equals 13 residues. Trimming removed 4 bases from V and 7 bases from J, with 9 bases in between. The CDR3: CASSLRTNSPLHF. For the CDR3, the DNA is TGCGCCAGCAGCCTACGGACAAATTCACCCCTCCACTTT.

This clonotype was seen ten or more times. The chain is built from TRBV6-6 and TRBJ1-2, with TRBD1 matching over 10 bases. This CDR3 is built from 16 residues. Germline lookup yields CDR1 MNHNY and CDR2 SVGAGI (reference sequence). J gave up 4 bases and V 6 bases, and 11 bases lay outside the gene matches. The CDR3 DNA sequence: TGTGCCAGCAGCAGCCTTGGGACAGGGGCGGCCTATGGCTACACCTTC. It specifies CASSSLGTGAAYGYTF.

This clonotype was recorded many times. The chain uses TRBV5-6 and TRBJ2-3, with D possibly TRBD1 on 5 matching bases. Trimming cost V 2 bases and J 1 base, with 8 bases left between them. Germline V gene data show CDR1 as SGHDT and CDR2 as YYEEEE. The CDR3 extends over 14 amino acids. The DNA of the CDR3 is TGTGCCAGCAGCTTCAGGGCCCGCACAGATACGCAGTATTTT. Protein sequence: CASSFRARTDTQYF.

This clonotype was picked up many times. V usage is TRBV27 and J usage is TRBJ2-1; no clear D gene. Trimming cost V 3 bases and J 6 bases, with 9 bases left between them. The CDR3 length is 13 residues. Germline V lookup: CDR1 MNHEY, CDR2 SMNVEV (reference sequence). CDR3 nucleotide sequence: TGTGCCAGCAGTTTGATGGGTGGCAATGAGCAGTTCTTC. Translating gives CASSLMGGNEQFF.

At least ten counts were recorded for this clonotype. The chain is built from TRBV7-9 and TRBJ2-5; no clear D gene. V dropped 1 base and J dropped 2 bases, with 20 bases sitting between them. Germline lookup yields CDR1 SEHNR and CDR2 FQNEAQ (reference sequence). The CDR3 is 18 residues long. Written as DNA, the CDR3 is TGTGCCAGCAGCTTAGGGCTCTTGGCGCTAGATACTCAAGAGACCCAGTACTTC. This gives the protein CASSLGLLALDTQETQYF.

This clonotype was picked up many times. V gene TRBV28 combines with J gene TRBJ2-5, with a possible D match to TRBD2 (5 bases). CDR1 and CDR2 (germline): MDHEN, SYDVKM. This CDR3 region has 13 residues. Trimming pared 6 bases from V and 4 bases from J, leaving 12 bases between. CDR3 residues: CASRHGRGETQYF. The DNA of the CDR3 is TGTGCCAGCAGACATGGCCGGGGAGAGACCCAGTACTTC.